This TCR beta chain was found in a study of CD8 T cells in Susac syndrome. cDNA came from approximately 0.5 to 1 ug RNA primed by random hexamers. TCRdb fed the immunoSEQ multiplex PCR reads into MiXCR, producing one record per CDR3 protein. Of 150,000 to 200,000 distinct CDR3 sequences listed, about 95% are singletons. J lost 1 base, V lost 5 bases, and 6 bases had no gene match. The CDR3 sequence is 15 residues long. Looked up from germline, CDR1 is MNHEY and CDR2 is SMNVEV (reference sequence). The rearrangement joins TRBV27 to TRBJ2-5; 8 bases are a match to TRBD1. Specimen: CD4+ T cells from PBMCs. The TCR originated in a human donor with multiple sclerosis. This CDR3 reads CASSQYTGGQETQYF. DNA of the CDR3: TGTGCCAGCAGTCAGTACACAGGGGGCCAAGAGACCCAGTACTTC.